This T cell receptor (beta chain) was sequenced for a study of blood T cell repertoires in COVID-19. Study-wide context: Acute and convalescent COVID-19 specimens originated in the United States, Italy and Spain. Sources were T cells, B-cell-depleted T cells, or PBMCs; the material itself was cDNA or gDNA.

Under the authors' procedure: Quantification of nucleated cells was approximated via reference gene primer amplification. Using immunoSEQ multiplex PCR, the repertoire was profiled, and TCRdb retains in-frame clones only, with some absent. The V and J calls and clone size are taken from that table; D and trimming were inferred from the DNA. The sample includes around 140,000 clones, over 60% of them seen just once. V shed 6 bases, J shed 8 bases, and the junction held 9 bases outside the gene matches. CDR3 size: 13 residues. Germline-derived CDR1 and CDR2 are SGHNT and YENEEA. The sample was peripheral blood. The J gene is TRBJ1-1, the V gene TRBV11-3; 7 bases are a match to TRBD1. This clonotype originated in a woman in her 50s with active or convalescent COVID-19. The CDR3 sequence: CASSFSRTGEAFF. The CDR3 DNA follows: TGTGCCAGCAGTTTCAGCCGGACAGGAGAAGCTTTCTTT.